One and the same sample provided the 5 T cell receptor beta chains below, sequenced in a study of CD8+CD57+ T cells in acquired aplastic anemia. Only patients with CD8+CD57+ cell expansion on flow cytometry were chosen for sequencing. Genomic DNA, serving as template, underwent TCR beta VDJ and CDR3 profiling. TCRdb itself ran the reads through MiXCR, one entry per CDR3 protein. The sample has some 160,000 distinct CDR3 sequences; around 43% are singletons. Sequencing was performed on sorted CD4+, CD8+, or CD8+CD57+ T cells (not recorded which) from PBMCs. The receptors stem from a human donor with aplastic anemia.

This clonotype was observed many times. The gene calls are TRBV11-1 and TRBJ2-1, with a possible D match to TRBD2 (6 bases). CDR3 length: 14 amino acids. V lost 5 bases, J lost 0 bases, and 8 bases lay in between. CDR1 SGHAT and CDR2 FQDESV come from the germline V gene (reference sequence). CDR3 DNA sequence: TGTGCCAGCAGCCGGAGGGACTCCTACAATGAGCAGTTCTTC. It codes for CASSRRDSYNEQFF.

The chain couples TRBV20-1 to TRBJ1-1, with 11 bases aligning to TRBD1. CDR1 and CDR2 (germline): DFQATT, SNEGSKA (reference sequence). Losses at the gene ends were 3 bases for V and 4 bases for J; bases not matched to a gene: 4. This CDR3 contains 14 residues. As DNA, the CDR3 is TGCAGTGCTAGTCCCGGGACAGGGGGCACTGAAGCTTTCTTT. Its protein is CSASPGTGGTEAFF.

This clonotype was detected many times. The chain is built from TRBV20-1 and TRBJ1-3; D not resolved. Germline CDR1 and CDR2: DFQATT and SNEGSKA (reference sequence). The CDR3 has 13 residues. Deletions cut 3 bases from V and 6 bases from J, with 12 bases between. The CDR3: CSARRSEENTIYF. The CDR3 DNA reads as TGCAGTGCTAGGCGTTCAGAAGAAAACACCATATATTTT.

Comments on this clonotype: A much more abundant neighbour one base away suggests this may be a read error. The genes are TRBV6-5 and TRBJ1-1; the D is unclear. The CDR3 totals 13 residues. Germline CDR1 is MNHEY and CDR2 is SVGAGI. The CDR3 protein is CAGSYSPLGEAFF. CDR3 coding DNA: TGTGCCGGCAGTTACTCCCCCCTGGGGGAAGCTTTCTTT.

This sequence joins TRBV25-1 and TRBJ2-3, with 9 bases aligning to TRBD1. After removal of 6 bases from V and 4 bases from J, the junction contained 5 bases not matched to a gene. Germline CDR1 reads MGHDK; CDR2 reads SYGVNS. This CDR3 is built from 14 residues. The CDR3 coding sequence is TGTGCCAGCAGCCCAGGACAGGGGCCAGATACGCAGTATTTT. Its protein is CASSPGQGPDTQYF.